This record concerns one TCR beta chain sequence. The target antigen is unknown. With a J-beta primer mix and a sample-barcoded 5' primer, a second PCR ran about 7 to 12 cycles. TCRdb processed the 5' RACE reads anew with MiXCR; each CDR3 protein has one entry. The table lists fewer than 1.5 million distinct CDR3 sequences, approximately 38% of them singletons. This sample was included in a study of blood T cells in healthy people across ages. Study findings and constraints: Calculation of diversity from one million T cells yielded estimates considered to be underestimates. Observed TCR beta diversity per million T cells went down as age went up. This fall followed a roughly linear course with age.

Sequencing input: blood. This sequence was found in a woman younger than 35 in good health.

The CDR3 nucleotides are TGTGCCAGCGGTTGGACGGGAGGGCCGAGGGAGCAGTACTTC. Protein product: CASGWTGGPREQYF. This chain joins TRBV27 and TRBJ2-7, with 8 bases matching TRBD2. The germline V gene encodes CDR1 MNHEY and CDR2 SMNVEV (reference sequence). The J segment lost 7 bases and the V segment lost 8 bases, leaving 13 bases of the junction unmatched. The CDR3 has 14 residues.